Detailed here is one T cell receptor (beta chain). The antigen remains undetermined. The CDR3 is made up of 15 amino acids. Looked up from germline, CDR1 is SGHRS and CDR2 is YFSETQ. V gave up 0 bases and J gave up 0 bases, with 7 bases separating them. In the PCR, 60 Vbeta and 13 Jbeta primers were used. Measured with immunoSEQ multiplex PCR; TCRdb has only the in-frame clones, and not every one. This table holds roughly 140,000 clones, over 60% found once. These data come from a study of cytomegalovirus exposure and HLA in healthy donors. General observations from the study: The presence/absence work took it that sequencing depth was about the same across donors.

The V gene is TRBV5-1, the J gene TRBJ1-3, with D perhaps TRBD1 (5 bases). Sequenced material: PBMCs. The clonotype comes from a man between 40 and 49 years old in good health and CMV-seropositive. CDR3 region: CASSLEQVSGNTIYF. The CDR3 DNA is TGCGCCAGCAGCTTGGAACAGGTCTCTGGAAACACCATATATTTT.